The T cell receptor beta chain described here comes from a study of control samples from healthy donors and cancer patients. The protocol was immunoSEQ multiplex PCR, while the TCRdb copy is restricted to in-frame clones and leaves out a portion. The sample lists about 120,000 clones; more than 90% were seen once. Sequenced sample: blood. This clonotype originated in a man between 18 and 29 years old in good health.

The DNA of the CDR3 is TGTGCCAGCAGTTCAGACACCGGGGAGCTGTTTTTT. Translation: CASSSDTGELFF. The chain has TRBV12-3 or TRBV12-4 and TRBJ2-2, with unresolved D. The ends were cut back, 4 bases at V and 3 bases at J, with 3 bases in the middle. The CDR3 sequence is 12 residues long.